The clone carrying this TCR beta chain was observed many times. This sample is drawn from a study of T cells in Graves' hyperthyroidism and ophthalmopathy. Study summary: Peripheral blood specimens were obtained at initial diagnosis, prior to any treatment.

Patients between 18 and 65 years old had hyperthyroidism, newly diagnosed and lasting under 2 months. The PBMCs were sourced from fresh peripheral blood (around 9.9 ml). TCR beta CDR3 regions were amplified from RNA. The TCR CDR3 was amplified in a first-round RT-PCR using the HTBI primer set. TCRdb re-called the multiplex PCR reads with MiXCR, one entry per CDR3 protein. The data contain approximately 430,000 distinct CDR3 sequences, around a sixth of them singletons. The CDR3 sequence is 14 residues long. Trimming pared 1 base from V and 5 bases from J, leaving 11 bases between. This receptor was taken from a woman in her late teens or twenties with Graves' hyperthyroidism. Specimen: blood. The V gene is TRBV12-3 or TRBV12-4, the J gene TRBJ2-5, with TRBD2 as a possible D gene (5 bases). CDR3 sequence reads: CASSLVGRGETQYF. CDR3 coding DNA: TGTGCCAGCAGTTTAGTTGGGCGAGGGGAGACCCAGTACTTC.